These 21 T cell receptor beta chains originate from one sample sequenced in a study of blood T cell repertoires in COVID-19. TCRdb keeps only in-frame clones here, not all; method: immunoSEQ multiplex PCR. The data show around 180,000 clones, around 90% seen once. The sequenced sample was peripheral blood. The receptors shown here come from a man aged 55 to 70 with acute or convalescent COVID-19.

The chain has TRBV14 and TRBJ2-3, with 9 bases fitting TRBD1. This CDR3 is 15 amino acids long. Germline-derived CDR1 and CDR2 are SGHDN and FVKESK. Losses at the gene ends were 4 bases for V and 3 bases for J; bases not matched to a gene: 5. The CDR3 nucleotides read TGTGCCAGCAGCCTAACCGGGACAGGGACAGATACGCAGTATTTT. Its protein is CASSLTGTGTDTQYF.

This clone has only one observation. The chain links TRBV24-1 to TRBJ2-7, with TRBD1 matching over 8 bases. The CDR3 is 15 amino acids. Germline V gene lookup returns CDR1 KGHDR and CDR2 SFDVKD. Trimming removed 4 bases from V and 0 bases from J; junction bases left unmatched: 4. This CDR3 reads CATSEETGGSYEQYF. CDR3 bases: TGTGCCACCAGTGAGGAAACAGGGGGCTCCTACGAGCAGTACTTC.

The chain combines TRBV7-9 with TRBJ1-1; D possibly corresponds to TRBD1 (6 bases). Trimming shortened V by 5 bases and J by 6 bases, and 13 bases separated the two germline ends. CDR3 length equals 13 residues. Germline CDR1 and CDR2: SEHNR and FQNEAQ (reference sequence). Here the CDR3 reads CASSRRGEPEAFF. Here the CDR3 DNA reads TGTGCCAGCAGCCGCAGGGGTGAACCTGAAGCTTTCTTT.

The chain links TRBV5-5 to TRBJ1-1; 8 positions match TRBD1. The germline V gene encodes CDR1 SGHKS and CDR2 YYEKEE (reference sequence). The CDR3 sequence is 14 residues long. V was clipped by 4 bases and J by 3 bases; unmatched bases: 5. The CDR3 sequence is CASSTGQGDTEAFF. The CDR3 region has the DNA TGTGCCAGCAGCACCGGACAGGGCGACACTGAAGCTTTCTTT.

Of note for this clone: Other nucleotide sequences from this sample produce the same CDR3. V is TRBV3-1 (or the pseudogene TRBV3-2) and J is TRBJ1-5, with D unclear. V lost 4 bases and J lost 7, with 11 bases in between. The length of the CDR3 is 13 residues. The germline V gene encodes CDR1 LGHDT and CDR2 YNNKEL (reference sequence). As DNA, the CDR3 is TGTGCCAGCAGCCGACAATTGAACCAGCCCCAGCATTTT. Protein product: CASSRQLNQPQHF.

The V call is TRBV19, the J call TRBJ1-4; 7 positions agree with TRBD1. CDR1 is LNHDA, CDR2 SQIVND, per germline (reference sequence). The CDR3 extends over 17 amino acids. The V gene end was trimmed by 3 bases and the J gene end by 0 bases; junction bases not matched to a gene: 7. The CDR3 loop is CASSIRGAFATNEKLFF. Written as DNA, the CDR3 is TGTGCCAGTAGTATCAGGGGGGCGTTTGCAACTAATGAAAAACTGTTTTTT.

The chain recombines TRBV7-9 with TRBJ1-5, with a weak D call TRBD1 (5 bases). The CDR3 is 14 residues long. V was trimmed by 7 bases and J by 9 bases, leaving 19 bases between them. Per germline, CDR1 SEHNR and CDR2 FQNEAQ (reference sequence). The CDR3 region has the DNA TGTGCCAGCACCAATAGTCCAGGGCTGAGGCCCCAGCATTTT. As protein: CASTNSPGLRPQHF.

The chain recombines TRBV28 with TRBJ1-2; 7 bases fit TRBD1. Germline V gene sequence: CDR1 MDHEN, CDR2 SYDVKM. This CDR3 has 16 residues. The trim removed 10 bases at V and 9 bases at J, leaving 23 bases unmatched. CDR3 sequence: CATLNSAAYRQGSYTF. In DNA, the CDR3 is TGTGCCACCCTAAATTCTGCAGCCTATAGACAGGGAAGCTACACCTTC.

In its sample, this clone was seen a few times. The rearrangement joins TRBV27 to TRBJ1-2; 8 bases agree with TRBD1. The CDR3 consists of 14 residues. V lost 6 bases to trimming and J lost 5 bases; unmatched junction nucleotides: 8. Germline CDR1 MNHEY, CDR2 SMNVEV (reference sequence). CDR3: CASRRQGATYGYTF. The CDR3 DNA is TGTGCCAGCAGACGTCAGGGGGCCACTTATGGCTACACCTTC.

V usage is TRBV18 and J usage is TRBJ1-5, with D tentatively TRBD1 (5 bases). The CDR3 length is 15 residues. Germline V CDR1 and CDR2: KGHSH, LQKENI. Trimming stripped 0 bases from V and 3 bases from J, with 9 bases between. CDR3: CASSPPGGVNQPQHF. Here the CDR3 DNA reads TGTGCCAGCTCACCACCGGGGGGGGTCAATCAGCCCCAGCATTTT.

V and J are TRBV24-1 and TRBJ2-1; TRBD2 agrees at 8 bases. CDR3 length: 16 amino acids. The V and J ends lost 1 base and 2 bases, in that order; junction bases with no gene match: 3. CDR1 is KGHDR, CDR2 SFDVKD, per germline. The CDR3 loop reads CATSDFSGTTYNEQFF. Here the CDR3 DNA reads TGTGCCACCAGTGATTTTAGCGGGACAACCTACAATGAGCAGTTCTTC.

This chain connects TRBV19 to TRBJ2-2, with 10 bases that match TRBD2. The CDR3 has 18 amino acids. V was clipped by 6 bases and J by 3 bases; unmatched bases: 13. In germline, CDR1 is LNHDA, CDR2 SQIVND (reference sequence). This CDR3 is CASSPYPSGGSYTGELFF. CDR3 sequence (DNA): TGTGCCAGTAGCCCGTATCCTAGCGGGGGTTCCTACACCGGGGAGCTGTTTTTT.

Here the CDR3 DNA reads TGTGCCAGCAGCCGTTCCTGGGCAGGAGGATATGAGCAGTTCTTC. This gives the protein CASSRSWAGGYEQFF. The J gene is TRBJ2-1, the V gene TRBV7-2; perhaps TRBD2 as D (5 bases). The V and J ends lost 5 bases and 8 bases respectively, with 19 bases between them. The germline gives CDR1 SGHTA, CDR2 FQGNSA. This CDR3 is 15 amino acids long.

The chain combines TRBV6-2 or TRBV6-3 with TRBJ2-2, with D hard to call. Germline V gene sequence: CDR1 MNHEY, CDR2 SVGEGT. CDR3 length: 15 amino acids. Trimming removed 1 base from V and 1 base from J, with 7 bases in between. This chain's CDR3 is CASSYFVGNTGELFF. The DNA of the CDR3 is TGTGCCAGCAGTTACTTCGTCGGGAACACCGGGGAGCTGTTTTTT.

V gene TRBV24-1 combines with J gene TRBJ1-2; no definite D call. The CDR3 consists of 12 residues. In germline, CDR1 is KGHDR, CDR2 SFDVKD. Trimming cost V 5 bases and J 2 bases, with 5 bases left between them. CDR3: CATSVENYGYTF. The CDR3 coding sequence is TGTGCCACCAGTGTAGAGAACTATGGCTACACCTTC.

V gene TRBV27 combines with J gene TRBJ2-7; D is unresolved. The V gene's germline CDR1 is MNHEY and CDR2 SMNVEV (reference sequence). There are 13 residues in the CDR3. V gave up 0 bases and J gave up 1 base, with 4 bases separating them. In DNA, the CDR3 is TGTGCCAGCAGTTTATCTAGATCCTACGAGCAGTACTTC. Protein: CASSLSRSYEQYF.

This chain connects TRBV10-3 to TRBJ2-5; 11 nucleotides agree with TRBD1. Losses at the gene ends were 3 bases for V and 4 bases for J; bases not matched to a gene: 7. CDR1 and CDR2 from the germline V gene are ENHRY and SYGVKD. This CDR3 contains 16 residues. The CDR3 here is CAISDADRGRGETQYF. The CDR3 nucleotides read TGTGCCATCAGTGACGCGGACAGGGGGCGTGGAGAGACCCAGTACTTC.

CDR3 sequence (DNA): TGTGCCAGCAGTGAAGCCGCGGGGCCTCGCACAGATACGCAGTATTTT. Its protein product is CASSEAAGPRTDTQYF. The rearrangement joins TRBV2 to TRBJ2-3; TRBD2 might be the D (6 bases). Trimming took 0 bases from V and 1 from J, leaving 11 bases between them. The CDR3 consists of 16 residues. Germline V gene sequence: CDR1 SNHLY, CDR2 FYNNEI.

V and J are TRBV6-2 or TRBV6-3 and TRBJ2-3, with D perhaps matching TRBD2 (6 bases). This CDR3 spans 18 amino acids. Between the trimmed V and J ends, which lost 2 bases and 0 bases, there was a span of 18 bases. Germline V lookup: CDR1 MNHEY, CDR2 SVGEGT. The CDR3 nucleotides read TGTGCCAGCAGTTACCCGCGGAGCCTACGGGGGAGCACAGATACGCAGTATTTT. Residues: CASSYPRSLRGSTDTQYF.

The V call is TRBV24-1, the J call TRBJ1-1, with TRBD1 as a possible D gene (6 bases). The CDR3 runs to 11 residues. The V and J ends lost 4 bases and 8 bases respectively, with 7 bases between them. Germline V gene sequence: CDR1 KGHDR, CDR2 SFDVKD. In DNA form, the CDR3 reads TGTGCCACCAGTGAAGGGGGAGAAGCTTTCTTT. Its translation is CATSEGGEAFF.

This clone was recorded only once. J is TRBJ2-5 and V is TRBV4-3; 8 bases match TRBD1. The CDR3 has 15 amino acids. From germline, CDR1 is LGHNA and CDR2 YSLEER. Losses at the gene ends were 3 bases for V and 5 bases for J; bases not matched to a gene: 8. The CDR3 protein is CASSHDRGQGETQYF. CDR3 coding DNA: TGCGCCAGCAGCCATGACAGGGGTCAGGGGGAGACCCAGTACTTC.